This section outlines one TCR beta chain sequence together with its context. The data originate from a study of patients and donors after allogeneic stem cell transplantation. TCRdb itself ran the RT-PCR reads through MiXCR, one entry per CDR3 protein. The table has about 200,000 distinct CDR3 sequences, around 40% seen once. This CDR3 spans 14 amino acids. Trimming took 6 bases from V and 6 from J, leaving 15 bases between them. The germline V gene encodes CDR1 MNHEY and CDR2 SVGAGI. V is TRBV6-5 and J is TRBJ1-5; D possibly corresponds to TRBD1 (6 bases). Material: blood, either unsorted or a sorted T cell fraction (not recorded which). This TCR was recovered from a human donor who was either an allogeneic HSCT recipient or a stem cell or donor lymphocyte infusion donor (not recorded which). It is not recorded whose cells these are; they may come from a transplant donor. The CDR3 reads CASSPGEGIQPQHF. The CDR3 bases are TGTGCCAGCAGCCCAGGGGAGGGGATTCAGCCCCAGCATTTT.